The 27 T cell receptor beta chains in this list originate from one sample, sequenced in a study of beta chain features in type 1 diabetes. What was sequenced were expressed TCRB transcripts, since all of the isolated RNA had been reverse transcribed. Assay used: immunoSEQ multiplex PCR; TCRdb lists only in-frame clones, some missing. The sample holds about 360,000 clones, over 9.5% seen once. Sequencing used naive CD4+ T cells from blood. These receptors originate from a man younger than 35 in good health.

This chain uses TRBV5-1 with TRBJ1-4, with 9 bases identical to TRBD1. Per the germline V gene, CDR1 is SGHRS and CDR2 is YFSETQ. The V and J ends lost 4 bases and 4 bases, in that order; junction bases with no gene match: 5. This CDR3 comprises 15 residues. The CDR3: CASSGGQGSNEKLFF. The DNA for the CDR3 is TGCGCCAGCAGCGGAGGACAGGGGAGTAATGAAAAACTGTTTTTT.

A note on this clone: Different DNA sequences within this sample yield the same CDR3. The V gene is TRBV19, the J gene TRBJ2-1; TRBD2 agrees at 12 bases. The CDR3 extends over 15 amino acids. Germline values: CDR1 LNHDA, CDR2 SQIVND (reference sequence). J was trimmed by 4 bases and V by 6 bases; bases with no gene match: 4. CDR3 nucleotide sequence: TGTGCCAGTAGCCGACTAGCGGGGGAATACAATGAGCAGTTCTTC. It is translated as CASSRLAGEYNEQFF. Together with reference TRBV19 and TRBJ2-1, the CDR3 gives the full variable domain: DGGITQSPKYLFRKEGQNVTLSCEQNLNHDAMYWYRQDPGQGLRLIYYSQIVNDFQKGDIAEGYSVSREKKESFPLTVTSAQKNPTAFYLCASSRLAGEYNEQFFGPGTRLTVL.

The J gene is TRBJ2-1, the V gene TRBV4-2; the match to TRBD2 covers 10 bases. The germline CDR1 and CDR2 sequences are LGHNA and YNFKEQ. This CDR3 is built from 15 residues. J lost 5 bases, V lost 3 bases, and 4 bases had no gene match. DNA for the CDR3: TGTGCCAGCAGCCATCCCGGGACTAGCGACAATGAGCAGTTCTTC. This sequence encodes CASSHPGTSDNEQFF.

The chain links TRBV28 to TRBJ1-2; 9 bases map to TRBD1. The trim removed 8 bases at V and 3 bases at J, leaving 10 bases unmatched. From germline, CDR1 is MDHEN and CDR2 SYDVKM. The CDR3 extends over 15 amino acids. This CDR3 reads CASYEDRGWDYGYTF. CDR3 nucleotides: TGTGCCAGCTATGAGGACAGGGGATGGGACTATGGCTACACCTTC.

The V gene is TRBV7-2, the J gene TRBJ1-5, with unresolved D. The CDR3 runs 14 residues. Germline V gene sequence: CDR1 SGHTA, CDR2 FQGNSA. V was pared by 4 bases and J by 0 bases, with 7 bases between. The CDR3 sequence is CASSYSGSNQPQHF. DNA of the CDR3: TGTGCCAGCAGCTATAGTGGTAGCAATCAGCCCCAGCATTTT.

The chain employs TRBV30 and TRBJ1-2, with 11 nucleotides matching TRBD1. V lost 3 bases, J lost 4 bases, and 1 base stayed unmatched. Germline values: CDR1 GTSNPN, CDR2 SVGIG (reference sequence). This CDR3 has 13 residues. CDR3 residues: CAWSGTGGYGYTF. The CDR3 nucleotides read TGTGCCTGGAGCGGGACAGGGGGCTATGGCTACACCTTC.

The chain joins TRBV5-1 to TRBJ2-7, with 7 bases matching TRBD1. Germline V gene sequence: CDR1 SGHRS, CDR2 YFSETQ. The CDR3 is 14 amino acids. J gave up 0 bases and V 2 bases, and 2 bases lay outside the gene matches. CDR3 sequence reads: CASSFGDSSYEQYF. In nucleotides, the CDR3 is TGCGCCAGCAGCTTTGGGGACAGCTCCTACGAGCAGTACTTC.

The chain has TRBV2 and TRBJ1-1; weak D call: TRBD1 (6 bases). Trimming removed 4 bases from V and 0 bases from J, with 9 bases in between. Germline CDR1 SNHLY, CDR2 FYNNEI. The CDR3 extends over 14 amino acids. The CDR3 nucleotides read TGTGCCAGCAGTGGTAACAGGGTGAACACTGAAGCTTTCTTT. It yields the protein CASSGNRVNTEAFF.

This clone was recorded a few times. The chain combines TRBV27 with TRBJ1-5; D is ambiguous. The germline V and J ends were trimmed by 6 bases and 0 bases, with 6 bases remaining between them. This CDR3 is built from 13 residues. The germline CDR1 and CDR2 sequences are MNHEY and SMNVEV (reference sequence). This CDR3 reads CASRSDSNQPQHF. CDR3 sequence (DNA): TGTGCCAGCAGGAGCGATAGCAATCAGCCCCAGCATTTT.

Regarding this clone: The sample contains more than one DNA sequence encoding this CDR3. The J gene is TRBJ2-7, the V gene TRBV18, with 9 nucleotides matching TRBD2. CDR1 KGHSH and CDR2 LQKENI come from the germline V gene. There are 15 residues in the CDR3. The V segment lost 0 bases and the J segment 1 base; nucleotides outside the gene matches: 1. CDR3 loop: CASSPPSGSSYEQYF. CDR3 coding DNA: TGTGCCAGCTCACCACCTAGCGGGAGTTCCTACGAGCAGTACTTC.

This clone showed up just a few times. The rearrangement joins TRBV30 to TRBJ2-7; unclear D gene. The CDR3 spans 11 residues. In germline, CDR1 is GTSNPN, CDR2 SVGIG (reference sequence). The germline V and J ends were trimmed by 2 bases and 6 bases, with 8 bases remaining between them. The CDR3 is CAWSLRFEQYF. In nucleotides, the CDR3 is TGTGCCTGGAGTTTGAGGTTCGAGCAGTACTTC. The whole variable domain, remainder taken from reference TRBV30 and TRBJ2-7, is SQTIHQWPATLVQPVGSPLSLECTVEGTSNPNLYWYRQAAGRGLQLLFYSVGIGQISSEVPQNLSASRPQDRQFILSSKKLLLSDSGFYLCAWSLRFEQYFGPGTRLTVT.

The chain joins TRBV2 to TRBJ2-3; 7 bases align to TRBD1. V dropped 4 bases and J dropped 5; count of bases not matched to a gene: 6. The V gene's germline CDR1 is SNHLY and CDR2 FYNNEI. The CDR3 extends over 14 amino acids. CDR3 residues: CASSVTRQGDTQYF. The CDR3, as DNA: TGTGCCAGCAGTGTGACTCGACAGGGAGATACGCAGTATTTT.

This clone was picked up a small number of times. The V and J genes are TRBV9 and TRBJ2-4; 12 bases match TRBD2. With V trimmed by 0 bases and J by 7 bases, 5 bases remained unmatched. This CDR3 has 16 amino acids. Per germline, CDR1 SGDLS and CDR2 YYNGEE. In DNA form, the CDR3 reads TGTGCCAGCAGCGTAGAGGCTAGCGGGAGGGGGAACATTCAGTACTTC. Its protein product is CASSVEASGRGNIQYF.

The V and J genes are TRBV6-5 and TRBJ1-5; D perhaps matches TRBD1 (6 bases). Per germline, CDR1 MNHEY and CDR2 SVGAGI. Trimming shortened V by 6 bases and J by 4 bases, and 16 bases separated the two germline ends. The CDR3 has 15 residues. The CDR3 reads CASSQGQPRNQPQHF. The CDR3 nucleotides read TGTGCCAGCAGCCAAGGACAGCCAAGGAATCAGCCCCAGCATTTT.

CDR3 sequence: CRASGSGTDTQYF. Here the CDR3 DNA reads TGTAGGGCTAGCGGGAGCGGCACAGATACGCAGTATTTT. The genes are TRBV28 and TRBJ2-3, with 10 bases fitting TRBD2. The CDR3 covers 13 residues. Germline values: CDR1 MDHEN, CDR2 SYDVKM.

V and J are TRBV4-2 and TRBJ1-5, with a weak D call TRBD1 (5 bases). CDR3 length: 17 amino acids. The ends were cut back, 3 bases at V and 3 bases at J, with 18 bases in the middle. CDR1 is LGHNA and CDR2 is YNFKEQ in the germline V gene. CDR3 nucleotide sequence: TGTGCCAGCAGCCAGGACAATTCGGGCTCCCACAATCAGCCCCAGCATTTT. This sequence encodes CASSQDNSGSHNQPQHF.

This clone was seen only a few times. The genes are TRBV19 and TRBJ1-5, with 8 nucleotides matching TRBD1. The CDR3 is 13 amino acids. V dropped 6 bases and J dropped 7; count of bases not matched to a gene: 5. Per the germline V gene, CDR1 is LNHDA and CDR2 is SQIVND (reference sequence). In DNA form, the CDR3 reads TGTGCCAGTAGGACAGGGGAAAGGCAGCCCCAGCATTTT. It specifies CASRTGERQPQHF.

The sample holds a few counts of this clone. This chain links TRBV20-1 with TRBJ1-5; the D is unclear. From germline, CDR1 is DFQATT and CDR2 SNEGSKA (reference sequence). Trimming removed 6 bases from V and 6 bases from J, with 6 bases in between. The length of the CDR3 is 10 residues. The CDR3 region has the DNA TGCAGTGCCGGGGTTCAGCCCCAGCATTTT. Amino acid sequence: CSAGVQPQHF.

The rearrangement uses TRBV11-2 and TRBJ2-7, with TRBD1 as a possible D gene (6 bases). The V gene's germline CDR1 is SGHAT and CDR2 FQNNGV. V was clipped by 2 bases and J by 1 base, with 12 bases between them. This CDR3 is built from 15 residues. CDR3 coding DNA: TGTGCCAGCAGCTTAATAGGGACACCATCCTACGAGCAGTACTTC. It is translated as CASSLIGTPSYEQYF.

This clone was seen only a few times. V gene TRBV7-2 combines with J gene TRBJ1-5; D is unclear. V was trimmed by 1 base and J by 7 bases, leaving 11 bases between them. The CDR3 length is 14 residues. Germline V gives CDR1 SGHTA, CDR2 FQGNSA. The CDR3 DNA reads TGTGCCAGCAGCTTAGAGCCAGTCGGGCAGCCCCAGCATTTT. This codes for CASSLEPVGQPQHF.

The rearrangement links TRBV7-3 to TRBJ1-2; TRBD1 aligns across 8 bases. This CDR3 contains 13 residues. V gave up 5 bases and J gave up 8 bases; unmatched junction bases: 7. The germline V gene has CDR1 SGHTA and CDR2 FQGTGA. CDR3 DNA: TGTGCCAGCAGCCCACAGGGGGTAGAGGGCTACACCTTC. The encoded protein is CASSPQGVEGYTF.

The rearrangement uses TRBV30 and TRBJ1-2; no reliable D call. The ends were cut back, 0 bases at V and 8 bases at J, with 19 bases in the middle. Germline V gene sequence: CDR1 GTSNPN, CDR2 SVGIG (reference sequence). CDR3 length: 15 amino acids. In DNA form, the CDR3 reads TGTGCCTGGAGTGTTTCGAAAACATTCTTTGGCGGCTACACCTTC. Protein: CAWSVSKTFFGGYTF.

The chain is built from TRBV5-1 and TRBJ1-2, with D unresolved. The CDR3 extends over 15 amino acids. Trimming shortened V by 1 base and J by 6 bases, and 16 bases separated the two germline ends. Germline CDR1 is SGHRS and CDR2 is YFSETQ. Here the CDR3 DNA reads TGCGCCAGCAGCTTGCCATCCCGAGGAATCCATGGCTACACCTTC. Translation: CASSLPSRGIHGYTF.

This clone was observed a handful of times. The chain uses TRBV7-9 and TRBJ2-3, with D unresolved. Germline CDR1 and CDR2: SEHNR and FQNEAQ (reference sequence). The V end was cut by 4 bases, the J end by 3 bases, with 5 bases between. The CDR3 sequence is 12 residues long. CDR3 DNA sequence: TGTGCCAGCAGCTCCAATACAGATACGCAGTATTTT. Amino acids: CASSSNTDTQYF.

This chain joins TRBV7-3 and TRBJ2-7; weak D call: TRBD2 (7 bases). Between the trimmed V and J ends, which lost 1 base and 1 base, there was a span of 11 bases. The germline gives CDR1 SGHTA, CDR2 FQGTGA. The CDR3 consists of 15 residues. The CDR3 sequence: CASSLRGGDSYEQYF. CDR3 sequence (DNA): TGTGCCAGCAGCTTAAGAGGGGGGGATTCCTACGAGCAGTACTTC.

The chain employs TRBV29-1 and TRBJ2-7; 10 nucleotides line up with TRBD1. CDR1 is SQVTM and CDR2 is ANQGSEA in the germline V gene. This CDR3 contains 16 residues. The trim removed 0 bases at V and 5 bases at J, leaving 10 bases unmatched. CDR3 in amino acids: CSVEEPPGQGIHEQYF. DNA of the CDR3: TGCAGCGTTGAAGAACCCCCGGGACAGGGGATCCACGAGCAGTACTTC.

This clone was recorded a few times. Here the CDR3 DNA reads TGCGCCAGCAGCTTGGGGGACACGTATACGCAGTATTTT. Its translation: CASSLGDTYTQYF. The chain carries TRBV5-1 and TRBJ2-3, with D possibly being TRBD1 (6 bases). The V gene lost 0 bases and the J gene lost 7 bases, with 9 bases spanning the gap. The CDR3 extends over 13 amino acids. The germline V gene has CDR1 SGHRS and CDR2 YFSETQ.